Below, 22 T cell receptor beta chains from the same sample are listed, as sequenced in a study of blood T cell repertoires in COVID-19. Profiled with immunoSEQ multiplex PCR; TCRdb holds only in-frame clones, not every one. The sample shows tens of thousands of clones, 89% of them seen only once. The sample consisted of peripheral blood. The source of these receptors is a man aged 50-60 years with COVID-19, enrolled during active disease.

The V call is TRBV4-2, the J call TRBJ2-4; TRBD2 aligns across 12 bases. CDR1 LGHNA and CDR2 YNFKEQ come from the germline V gene. The CDR3 has 16 amino acids. V was clipped by 3 bases and J by 4 bases; unmatched bases: 4. CDR3 in DNA: TGTGCCAGCAGCCAGACTAGCGGGGGAGGGAAAAACATTCAGTACTTC. This translates into CASSQTSGGGKNIQYF.

This rearrangement joins TRBV25-1 to TRBJ1-5, with unresolved D. Per germline, CDR1 MGHDK and CDR2 SYGVNS. This CDR3 comprises 13 residues. The germline V and J ends were trimmed by 4 bases and 4 bases, with 8 bases remaining between them. This CDR3 is CASSVGGNQPQHF. The CDR3 DNA reads as TGTGCCAGCAGTGTAGGAGGGAATCAGCCCCAGCATTTT.

The V call is TRBV4-1, the J call TRBJ2-1, with 8 bases that match TRBD1. The CDR3 spans 15 residues. Looked up from germline, CDR1 is MGHRA and CDR2 is YSYEKL. Trimming took 1 base from V and 4 from J; bases not matched to a gene: 3. The CDR3 DNA reads as TGCGCCAGCAGCCAAGCAGGGGGCACATACAATGAGCAGTTCTTC. Its protein is CASSQAGGTYNEQFF.

The chain combines TRBV5-6 with TRBJ1-1, with D uncertain. Germline loops: CDR1 SGHDT, CDR2 YYEEEE. V lost 2 bases to trimming and J lost 5 bases, with 7 bases between them. This CDR3 contains 12 residues. The CDR3 region is CASSLGLTEAFF. The CDR3 nucleotides read TGTGCCAGCAGCTTAGGACTTACTGAAGCTTTCTTT.

The chain employs TRBV5-1 and TRBJ1-1; 8 nucleotides agree with TRBD1. CDR1 SGHRS and CDR2 YFSETQ come from the germline V gene. After removal of 4 bases from V and 5 bases from J, the junction contained 7 bases not matched to a gene. The CDR3 is 14 residues long. Here the CDR3 reads CASSADRVVTEAFF. Here the CDR3 DNA reads TGCGCCAGCAGCGCGGACAGGGTAGTAACTGAAGCTTTCTTT.

This clone was seen a few times. The chain carries TRBV5-6 and TRBJ2-7; 8 bases match TRBD1. With 4 bases clipped from V and 1 base from J, the junction kept 4 bases outside the gene matches. The germline V gene has CDR1 SGHDT and CDR2 YYEEEE. The CDR3 loop spans 14 amino acids. The DNA of the CDR3 is TGTGCCAGCAGCATTGGACAGGGATCCTACGAGCAGTACTTC. Encoded protein: CASSIGQGSYEQYF.

The chain combines TRBV7-2 with TRBJ2-3; TRBD2 aligns across 11 bases. The CDR3 is 17 residues long. The V gene end was trimmed by 4 bases and the J gene end by 6 bases; junction bases not matched to a gene: 12. The germline V gene encodes CDR1 SGHTA and CDR2 FQGNSA. In nucleotides, the CDR3 is TGTGCCAGCAGCTCCTATAGCGGGGGGGATCTTCGGGATACGCAGTATTTT. The encoded protein is CASSSYSGGDLRDTQYF. Drawing the rest from reference TRBV7-2 and TRBJ2-3, the complete variable domain is GAGVSQSPSNKVTEKGKDVELRCDPISGHTALYWYRQSLGQGLEFLIYFQGNSAPDKSGLPSDRFSAERTGGSVSTLTIQRTQQEDSAVYLCASSSYSGGDLRDTQYFGPGTRLTVL.

The J gene is TRBJ1-1, the V gene TRBV5-1; D is perhaps TRBD1 (6 bases). CDR3 length equals 16 residues. Germline V gene lookup returns CDR1 SGHRS and CDR2 YFSETQ. V lost 4 bases to trimming and J lost 0 bases, with 16 bases between them. This chain's CDR3 is CASSGSFNRVNTEAFF. DNA of the CDR3: TGCGCCAGCAGCGGAAGCTTTAACAGGGTGAACACTGAAGCTTTCTTT.

The chain has TRBV5-1 and TRBJ2-1; TRBD2 matches 11 bases. Trimming at V came to 2 bases and at J to 4 bases, leaving 2 bases not matched to a gene. Germline V gives CDR1 SGHRS, CDR2 YFSETQ. The CDR3 has 15 amino acids. CDR3 bases: TGCGCCAGCAGCTTAGGGACTAGCGGTTACAATGAGCAGTTCTTC. It translates to CASSLGTSGYNEQFF.

J is TRBJ1-5 and V is TRBV12-3 or TRBV12-4, with D uncertain. V was clipped by 6 bases and J by 9 bases, with 12 bases between them. The CDR3 is made up of 12 amino acids. As DNA, the CDR3 is TGTGCCAGCAGCGCAAACCGGGGGCCCCAGCATTTT. The encoded protein is CASSANRGPQHF.

The genes are TRBV5-1 and TRBJ2-5; 7 nucleotides line up with TRBD1. V shed 0 bases, J shed 2 bases, and the junction held 13 bases outside the gene matches. The germline CDR1 and CDR2 sequences are SGHRS and YFSETQ. This CDR3 is built from 18 residues. CDR3 amino acids: CASSLGVGQVYPQETQYF. The DNA of the CDR3 is TGCGCCAGCAGCTTGGGGGTAGGACAGGTCTATCCTCAAGAGACCCAGTACTTC. The whole variable domain, remainder taken from reference TRBV5-1 and TRBJ2-5, is KAGVTQTPRYLIKTRGQQVTLSCSPISGHRSVSWYQQTPGQGLQFLFEYFSETQRNKGNFPGRFSGRQFSNSRSEMNVSTLELGDSALYLCASSLGVGQVYPQETQYFGPGTRLLVL.

The V call is TRBV11-2, the J call TRBJ1-6, with TRBD1 as a possible D gene (5 bases). Germline lookup yields CDR1 SGHAT and CDR2 FQNNGV. With 5 bases removed from V and 5 bases from J, the gap between germline ends came to 13 bases. The CDR3 has 15 amino acids. CDR3 loop: CASSRRGNDNSPLHF. The DNA of the CDR3 is TGTGCCAGCAGCCGAAGGGGAAACGATAATTCACCCCTCCACTTT. The entire variable domain, with the rest obtained from reference TRBV11-2 and TRBJ1-6, is as follows: EAGVAQSPRYKIIEKRQSVAFWCNPISGHATLYWYQQILGQGPKLLIQFQNNGVVDDSQLPKDRFSAERLKGVDSTLKIQPAKLEDSAVYLCASSRRGNDNSPLHFGNGTRLTVT.

The chain employs TRBV5-6 and TRBJ2-5; 9 nucleotides align to TRBD1. J was trimmed by 7 bases and V by 4 bases; bases with no gene match: 11. The V gene's germline CDR1 is SGHDT and CDR2 YYEEEE. The CDR3 has 15 residues. The CDR3 loop is CASSPPGQGSVTQYF. The CDR3 DNA is TGTGCCAGCAGCCCCCCCGGACAGGGGTCCGTGACCCAGTACTTC.

J is TRBJ2-1 and V is TRBV5-5; 8 bases align to TRBD2. The CDR3 is 16 amino acids. V lost 3 bases to trimming and J lost 4 bases; unmatched junction nucleotides: 9. CDR1 and CDR2 from the germline V gene are SGHKS and YYEKEE (reference sequence). Written as DNA, the CDR3 is TGTGCCAGCAGCTCGGGGGGGAGCGCATCTTACAATGAGCAGTTCTTC. It encodes CASSSGGSASYNEQFF.

V and J are TRBV7-9 and TRBJ2-1; the D gene is possibly TRBD2 (5 bases). The CDR3 runs 14 residues. V lost 7 bases to trimming and J lost 1 base, with 11 bases between them. Germline values: CDR1 SEHNR, CDR2 FQNEAQ (reference sequence). CDR3 loop: CASMGEYSYNEQFF. In DNA, the CDR3 is TGTGCCAGCATGGGAGAGTATTCCTACAATGAGCAGTTCTTC.

This rearrangement joins TRBV3-1 (or the pseudogene TRBV3-2) to TRBJ2-7; D is unresolved. The V gene lost 1 base and the J gene lost 4 bases, with 8 bases spanning the gap. This CDR3 has 13 residues. Germline-derived CDR1 and CDR2 are LGHDT and YNNKEL (reference sequence). The CDR3 nucleotides read TGTGCCAGCAGCCAAGGGTCCGGGTACGAGCAGTACTTC. Translation gives CASSQGSGYEQYF.

This chain uses TRBV6-6 with TRBJ1-2; D not resolved. CDR1 is MNHNY and CDR2 is SVGAGI in the germline V gene (reference sequence). The CDR3 is made up of 11 amino acids. V lost 2 bases to trimming and J lost 8 bases, with 6 bases between them. CDR3 DNA sequence: TGTGCCAGCAGTTACCACCTAGGCTACACCTTC. Translation gives CASSYHLGYTF.

The chain has TRBV11-2 and TRBJ2-3, with 8 bases fitting TRBD1. The CDR3 runs 15 residues. Germline V CDR1 and CDR2: SGHAT, FQNNGV. V trimming: 5 bases; J trimming: 2 bases; junction bases outside the gene matches: 6. CDR3 DNA sequence: TGTGCCAGCAGCCTTCAGGGGGCGATCACAGATACGCAGTATTTT. Translation: CASSLQGAITDTQYF.

J is TRBJ1-1 and V is TRBV5-4; no clear D gene. Trimming took off 0 bases at V and 1 base at J, with 7 bases between the two ends. This CDR3 has 14 amino acids. Germline CDR1 is SGHNT and CDR2 is YYREEE (reference sequence). The CDR3 here is CASSLAETNTEAFF. The CDR3 DNA reads TGTGCCAGCAGCTTGGCAGAAACGAACACTGAAGCTTTCTTT.

The rearrangement uses TRBV15 and TRBJ1-1; 7 positions agree with TRBD1. CDR3 length equals 15 residues. V was clipped by 0 bases and J by 1 base; unmatched bases: 2. Germline CDR1 LNHNV, CDR2 YYDKDF (reference sequence). The CDR3 coding sequence is TGTGCCACCAGCAGAGATCGGACAGGGAACACTGAAGCTTTCTTT. As protein: CATSRDRTGNTEAFF.

The genes are TRBV28 and TRBJ1-5; D possibly corresponds to TRBD1 (5 bases). The CDR3 is 14 residues long. Germline V gene data show CDR1 as MDHEN and CDR2 as SYDVKM. The ends were cut back, 5 bases at V and 4 bases at J, with 12 bases in the middle. The CDR3 sequence is CASSRPNRNQPQHF. In nucleotides, the CDR3 is TGTGCCAGCAGTAGACCCAACAGGAATCAGCCCCAGCATTTT. Variable domain in full (rest from reference TRBV28 and TRBJ1-5): DVKVTQSSRYLVKRTGEKVFLECVQDMDHENMFWYRQDPGLGLRLIYFSYDVKMKEKGDIPEGYSVSREKKERFSLILESASTNQTSMYLCASSRPNRNQPQHFGDGTRLSIL.

CDR3 DNA: TGTGCCAGCAGCCAATCGACAGGGACTGAAGCTTTCTTT. Translation: CASSQSTGTEAFF. This sequence joins TRBV7-2 and TRBJ1-1, with 7 bases that match TRBD1. Germline-derived CDR1 and CDR2 are SGHTA and FQGNSA. The V segment lost 5 bases and the J segment 5 bases; nucleotides outside the gene matches: 5. The CDR3 has 13 residues.